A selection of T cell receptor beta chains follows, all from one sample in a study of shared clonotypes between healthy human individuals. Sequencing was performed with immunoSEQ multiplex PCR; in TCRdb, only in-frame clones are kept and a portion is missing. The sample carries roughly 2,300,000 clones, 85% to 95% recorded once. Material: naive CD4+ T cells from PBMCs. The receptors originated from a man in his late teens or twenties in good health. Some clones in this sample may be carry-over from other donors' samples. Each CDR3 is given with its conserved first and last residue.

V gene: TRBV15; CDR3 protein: CATSRDRRRPEAQHF
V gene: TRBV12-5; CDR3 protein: CASGLGLSTDTQYF
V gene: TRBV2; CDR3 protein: CASSFKGYEKLFF
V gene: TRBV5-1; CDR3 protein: CASSFGQATDTQYF
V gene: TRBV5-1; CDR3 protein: CASSQTGLTGELFF
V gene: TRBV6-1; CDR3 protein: CASSERKLEQYF
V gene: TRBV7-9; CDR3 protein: CASSLADRPNIQYF
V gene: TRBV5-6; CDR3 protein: CASSFRDEAFF
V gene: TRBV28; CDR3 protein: CASSSPGTGGHYEQYF
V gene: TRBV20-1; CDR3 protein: CSASAGTRIF
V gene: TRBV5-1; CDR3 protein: CASSSAGGPETQYF
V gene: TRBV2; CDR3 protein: CASIPGGGRARTGELFF
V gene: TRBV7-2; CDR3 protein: CASSYRVNTEAFF
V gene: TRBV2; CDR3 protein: CASSRQLPYGYTF
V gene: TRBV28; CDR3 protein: CASTWGVSNQPQHF
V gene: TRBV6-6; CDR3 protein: CASSSPGGRGELFF
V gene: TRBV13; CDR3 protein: CASSEGGLSSYEQYF
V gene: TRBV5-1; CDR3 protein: CASSSRGGGQPQHF
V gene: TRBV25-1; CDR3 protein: CASSESGPFAGNTIYF
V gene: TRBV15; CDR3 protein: CATSIDPDRPQHF
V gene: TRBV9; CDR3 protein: CASSAGLAGYNEQFF
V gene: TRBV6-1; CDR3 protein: CASSAVGQSGYTF
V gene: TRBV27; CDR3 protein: CASTPPGLAGSVNEQFF
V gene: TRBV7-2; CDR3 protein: CASSLESGVETQYF
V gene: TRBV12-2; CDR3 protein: CASRPKADEQFF
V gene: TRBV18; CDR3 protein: CASSPRGAGAEQYF
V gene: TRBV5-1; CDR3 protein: CASSRGDGLAGGNTQYF
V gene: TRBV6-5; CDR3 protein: CASSYSGGTVYGYTF
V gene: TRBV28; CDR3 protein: CASSPTVNTEAFF
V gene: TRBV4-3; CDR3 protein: CASSQAARGAEKLFF
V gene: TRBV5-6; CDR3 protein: CASSYRAGTDTQYF
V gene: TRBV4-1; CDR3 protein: CASSRLPGPDEKLFF
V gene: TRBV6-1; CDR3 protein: CASKGGASGNQPQHF
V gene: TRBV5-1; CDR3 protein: CASNQGVAGANVLTF
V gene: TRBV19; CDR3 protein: CASGRYREETQYF
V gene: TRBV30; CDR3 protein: CAWSPWNTEAFF
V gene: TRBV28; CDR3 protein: CASSAHRNAFSRPQHF
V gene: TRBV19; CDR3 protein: CASSGQARGTGELFF
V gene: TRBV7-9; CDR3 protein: CASSFYGPSPEAFF
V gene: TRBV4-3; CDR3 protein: CASSQAFVRTEAFF
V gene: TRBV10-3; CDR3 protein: CAISEGQDRSQPQHF
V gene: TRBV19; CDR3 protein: CASRSSTTGIPQHF
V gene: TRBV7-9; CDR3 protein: CASSLTGGPAQYF
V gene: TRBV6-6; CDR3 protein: CASSYSKGGTGELFF
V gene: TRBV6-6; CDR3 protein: CASRTQTGKAYNEQFF
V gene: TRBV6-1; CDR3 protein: CASSPGQDPYEQYF
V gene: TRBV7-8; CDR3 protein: CASSPPGGRKNEKLFF